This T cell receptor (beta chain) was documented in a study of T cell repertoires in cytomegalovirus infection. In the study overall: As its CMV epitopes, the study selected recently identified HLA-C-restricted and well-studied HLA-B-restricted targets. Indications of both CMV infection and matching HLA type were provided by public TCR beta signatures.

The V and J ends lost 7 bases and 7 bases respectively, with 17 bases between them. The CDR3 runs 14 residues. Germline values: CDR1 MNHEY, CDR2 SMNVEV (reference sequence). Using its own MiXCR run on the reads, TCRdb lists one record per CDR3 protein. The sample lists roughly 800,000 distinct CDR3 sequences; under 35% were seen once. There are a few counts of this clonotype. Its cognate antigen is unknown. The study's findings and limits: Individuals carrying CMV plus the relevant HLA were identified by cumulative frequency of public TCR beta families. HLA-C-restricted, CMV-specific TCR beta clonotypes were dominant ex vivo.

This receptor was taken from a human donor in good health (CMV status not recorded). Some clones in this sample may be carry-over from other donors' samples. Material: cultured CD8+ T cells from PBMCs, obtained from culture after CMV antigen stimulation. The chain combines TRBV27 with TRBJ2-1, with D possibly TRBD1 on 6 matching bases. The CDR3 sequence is CASTSGTPANEQFF. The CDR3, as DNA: TGTGCCAGCACCTCCGGGACACCGGCTAATGAGCAGTTCTTC.